The present T cell receptor (beta chain) was sequenced within a study of Ad26.COV2.S vaccination and SARS-CoV-2 variants (dated by TCRdb to the early 2020s). About the investigation overall: Vaccine-arm donors were drawn from COV1001, a multicentre, randomized, double-blind, placebo-controlled phase I-IIa trial of Ad26.COV2.S in healthy adults. Ad26.COV2.S was administered intramuscularly at a dose of 5x10^10 or 1x10^11 viral particles, either as one shot or as two shots given 56 days apart. The specificity and breadth of SARS-CoV-2-reactive T cell receptors after Ad26.COV2.S vaccination were assessed by TCRbeta repertoire sequencing. A total of approximately 32 samples were included in the TCR-sequenced set, comprising around 19 Ad26.COV2.S vaccine recipients, 5 placebo recipients and 8 SARS-CoV-2 convalescent individuals. Trial participants were randomized into five groups of five: low-dose or high-dose Ad26.COV2.S given once or twice, or placebo on both occasions. Blinding of investigators to trial group allocation was maintained during experiments and outcome assessment.

This sample's treatment or condition label indicates: 19 received Ad26.COV2.S at low or high dose, single or two shots; about 5 received placebo; per-sample allocation not given. For vaccine and placebo recipients, the sequenced repertoires came from samples collected on day 63 after the first injection. Between 29 July and 7 August 2020, Cohort 1b enrolled 25 adults aged 18-55 years at one site in Boston, USA. Ad26.COV2.S was a replication-incompetent adenovirus type 26 vector that expressed a prefusion-stabilized SARS-CoV-2 spike protein derived from the original Wuhan strain. With respect to this clone: There is no known antigen for this receptor. No much larger clone is present one base from it, and per-base qualities are unavailable.

The immunoSEQ Assay was the method used to sequence TCRbeta CDR3 regions. After extraction, genomic DNA underwent amplification by bias-controlled multiplex PCR, followed by high-throughput sequencing. The source study handled its data this way. To quantify the absolute abundance of every unique TCRbeta CDR3 region, sequences were collapsed and filtered. T cell fraction was estimated by normalizing TCRbeta template counts to usable DNA, with usable DNA measured through amplification of reference genes found in all nucleated cells. Repertoire TCRs were annotated as SARS-CoV-2-specific by exact matching of V gene, CDR3 amino acid sequence and J gene to a known reactive TCR set. The reference SARS-CoV-2 TCR set was obtained from MIRA and was filtered for enrichment in COVID-19-positive ImmuneCODE repertoires, whereby public or cross-reactive TCRs were removed. Drawing on the MIRA antigens, annotated TCRs were analysed further at the level of specific ORF or position within ORF. Breadth was defined as annotated unique rearrangements over total unique productive rearrangements; depth was the summed frequency of those rearrangements. Group comparisons of TCR breadth used two-sided Wilcoxon rank-sum tests. The immuneACCESS repertoire file appears here via TCRdb, limited to in-frame rearrangements. These files lack a portion of the clones; in checked studies, under half of the deficit traces to unresolved V genes, and the cause of the others is not known. Clonal size and the V and J genes are those of that table, whereas D and trimming came from the DNA. Counted in this sample were 300,000 to 500,000 clones; roughly nine tenths of them appeared once. Jointly, the top ten make up under 3.5% of the sample.

V is trimmed back by 4 bases and J by 3 bases, and the junction contains 7 bases that no gene match accounts for. The CDR3 runs 16 residues from the cysteine to the phenylalanine. Left in the record is the CDR3 DNA by itself, 48 bases read in frame from the first base. The germline V gene sets CDR1 to SGHRS and CDR2 to YFSETQ. Results and caveats for the whole study, not just this receptor: Non-spike TCR breadth was comparable between vaccine and placebo recipients, consistent with the vaccine containing only spike. Substantial breadth of spike-specific CD8+ and CD4+ T cell responses was reported after vaccination. The study was not powered for comparison of responses between vaccine doses or regimens. Higher spike-specific TCR breadth was observed in Ad26.COV2.S recipients than in placebo recipients (P = 0.0014). The authors noted that the TCR breadth and depth analyses may have underestimated total T cell responses.

The receptor was derived from a person aged 18-65 years who received the Ad26.COV2.S COVID-19 vaccine or a placebo. The sample was peripheral blood, taken in a trial of Ad26.COV2.S vaccine versus placebo. This sequence uses TRBV5-1 and TRBJ2-1, with 10 central nucleotides matching TRBD2. The CDR3 protein sequence reads: CASSPEVAGGYNEQFF. In nucleotides, the sequence is TGCGCCAGCAGCCCTGAAGTAGCGGGGGGCTACAATGAGCAGTTCTTC.